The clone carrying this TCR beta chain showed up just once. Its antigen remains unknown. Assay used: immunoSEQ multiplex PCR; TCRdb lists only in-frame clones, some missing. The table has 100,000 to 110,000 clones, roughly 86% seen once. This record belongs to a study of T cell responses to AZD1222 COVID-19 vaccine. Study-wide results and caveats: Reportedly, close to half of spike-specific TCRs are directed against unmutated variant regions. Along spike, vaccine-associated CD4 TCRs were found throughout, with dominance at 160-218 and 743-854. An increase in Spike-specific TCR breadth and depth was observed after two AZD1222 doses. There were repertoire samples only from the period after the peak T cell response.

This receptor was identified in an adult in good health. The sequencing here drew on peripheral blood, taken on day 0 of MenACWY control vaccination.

The CDR3 reads CASSLGRVSEKLFF. The CDR3, as DNA: TGTGCCAGCAGCTTAGGCAGGGTTAGCGAAAAACTGTTTTTT. The chain joins TRBV13 to TRBJ1-4, with D perhaps TRBD1 (5 bases). The CDR3 has 14 amino acids. The germline V and J ends were trimmed by 0 bases and 8 bases, with 10 bases remaining between them. Germline lookup yields CDR1 PRHDT and CDR2 FYEKMQ (reference sequence). The variable domain in full, completed from reference TRBV13 and TRBJ1-4, reads AAGVIQSPRHLIKEKRETATLKCYPIPRHDTVYWYQQGPGQDPQFLISFYEKMQSDKGSIPDRFSAQQFSDYHSELNMSSLELGDSALYFCASSLGRVSEKLFFGSGTQLSVL.